This TCR beta chain was identified during a study of CD8 T cells in Susac syndrome. Random hexamers were used to reverse transcribe an amount of about 0.45 to 1 ug RNA. Multiplex PCR with immunoSEQ amplified the TCR beta CDR3 across 54 Vbeta and 13 Jbeta. TCRdb independently ran MiXCR on the immunoSEQ multiplex PCR reads; one entry per CDR3 protein. The table lists some 190,000 distinct CDR3 sequences, 90% to 95% of them singletons. Trimming removed 5 bases at V and 5 bases at J, with 13 bases between. Per the germline V gene, CDR1 is DFQATT and CDR2 is SNEGSKA (reference sequence). The CDR3 loop spans 13 amino acids. Notes on the study in general: As the study acknowledged, the number of individuals who were part of its TCR sequencing and HLA analysis was relatively small.

The individuals used as controls were healthy donors who had been matched for both age and sex. FACS enriched CD8+ TEMRA cells, while bulk CD8+ and CD4+ were negatively isolated. Concerning this clonotype itself: What it binds is not known.

This TCR derives from a human donor in good health. Specimen: CD4+ T cells from PBMCs. V and J are TRBV20-1 and TRBJ1-5; possible D gene TRBD1, 6 bases. The CDR3 DNA is TGCAGTGCTGTGGACAGATCGGATCAGCCCCAGCATTTT. As protein: CSAVDRSDQPQHF.